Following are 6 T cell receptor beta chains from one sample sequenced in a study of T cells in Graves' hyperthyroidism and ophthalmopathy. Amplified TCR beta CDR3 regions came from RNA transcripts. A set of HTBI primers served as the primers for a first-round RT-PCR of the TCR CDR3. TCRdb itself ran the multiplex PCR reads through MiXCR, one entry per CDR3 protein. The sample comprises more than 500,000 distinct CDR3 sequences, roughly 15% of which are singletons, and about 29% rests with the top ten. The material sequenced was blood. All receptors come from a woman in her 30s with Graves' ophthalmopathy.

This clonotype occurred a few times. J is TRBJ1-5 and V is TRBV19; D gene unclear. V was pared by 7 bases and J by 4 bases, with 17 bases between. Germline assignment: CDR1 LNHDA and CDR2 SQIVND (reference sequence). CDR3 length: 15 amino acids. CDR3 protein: CASKDREGGNQPQHF. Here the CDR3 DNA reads TGTGCCAGTAAGGACCGGGAGGGAGGAAATCAGCCCCAGCATTTT.

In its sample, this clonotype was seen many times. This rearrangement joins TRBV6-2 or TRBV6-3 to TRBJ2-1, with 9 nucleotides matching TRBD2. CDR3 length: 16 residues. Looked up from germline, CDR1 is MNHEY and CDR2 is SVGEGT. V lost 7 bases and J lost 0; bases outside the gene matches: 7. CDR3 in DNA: TGTGCCAGCACTAGACTAGCGGCTCTCTCCTACAATGAGCAGTTCTTC. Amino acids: CASTRLAALSYNEQFF.

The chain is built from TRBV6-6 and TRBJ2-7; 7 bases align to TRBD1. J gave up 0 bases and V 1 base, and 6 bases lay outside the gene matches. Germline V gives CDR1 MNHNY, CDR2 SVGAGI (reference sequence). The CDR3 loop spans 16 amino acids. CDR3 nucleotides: TGTGCCAGCAGTTACTATTACCGGGACAGCTCCTACGAGCAGTACTTC. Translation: CASSYYYRDSSYEQYF.

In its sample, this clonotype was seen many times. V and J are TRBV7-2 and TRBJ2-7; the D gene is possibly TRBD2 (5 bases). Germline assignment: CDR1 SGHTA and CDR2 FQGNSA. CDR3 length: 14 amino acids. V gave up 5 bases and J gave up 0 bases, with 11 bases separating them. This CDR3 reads CASSLTRNSYEQYF. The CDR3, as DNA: TGTGCCAGCAGCCTTACTAGGAACTCCTACGAGCAGTACTTC.

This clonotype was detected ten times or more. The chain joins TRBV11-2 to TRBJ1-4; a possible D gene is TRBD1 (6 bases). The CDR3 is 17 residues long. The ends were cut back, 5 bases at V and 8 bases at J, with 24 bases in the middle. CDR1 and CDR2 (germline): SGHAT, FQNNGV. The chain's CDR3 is CASSDPGTLPYEEKLFF. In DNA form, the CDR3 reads TGTGCCAGCAGCGACCCCGGGACACTACCCTACGAGGAAAAACTGTTTTTT.

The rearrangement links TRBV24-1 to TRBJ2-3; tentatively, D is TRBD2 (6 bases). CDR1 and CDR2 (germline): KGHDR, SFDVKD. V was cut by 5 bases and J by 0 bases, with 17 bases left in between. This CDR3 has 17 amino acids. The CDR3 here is CATSGTTSPTSTDTQYF. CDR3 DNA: TGTGCCACCAGTGGGACGACTAGTCCTACTAGCACAGATACGCAGTATTTT.